This T cell receptor (beta chain) comes out of a study of Graves' ophthalmopathy and Graves' hyperthyroidism (dated by TCRdb to the late 2010s). Study-level background: Peripheral blood samples were taken at the time of initial diagnosis, before any treatment was given. The 75 to 100 discovery patients were divided at random into training and test sets in a 7:3 ratio. An independent validation cohort was composed of roughly 18 hyperthyroidism patients and around 16 patients who later progressed from hyperthyroidism to ophthalmopathy. Following sample collection, hyperthyroidism patients were given methimazole at a starting dose of 30 mg daily, and ophthalmopathy patients were given high-dose intravenous methylprednisolone. To explore V-J signatures that distinguish ophthalmopathy from hyperthyroidism, a discovery set of under 110 patients was enrolled, made up of 43 with ophthalmopathy and around 57 with stable hyperthyroidism. In total, some 130 blood samples were TCR-sequenced: 40 to 45 ophthalmopathy, under 80 hyperthyroidism and approximately 17 hyperthyroidism-to-ophthalmopathy patients. In over 5 hyperthyroidism patients, the T-cell repertoire of thyroid tissue was compared with the T-cell repertoire of blood. To tell Graves' ophthalmopathy apart from Graves' hyperthyroidism, and to predict which patients would progress to ophthalmopathy, the study relied on TCR beta repertoire signatures.

Here is what the overall study found, with its caveats: Ophthalmopathy was separated from stable hyperthyroidism by the 13-signature model with about 88% sensitivity and 81.08% specificity in cross-validation and with 80%/75% in the test set. Sample size was not predetermined statistically, and investigators were not blinded to group allocation. In validation, the model predicted ophthalmopathy progression with 70.59% sensitivity and around 72% specificity; more than ten predicted patients were CT-confirmed with GO in a median of approximately six months. Among expanded thyroid clonotypes with frequency above 0.001, most also showed up in blood, which suggests that blood repertoires may reflect the thyroid immune response.

For repertoire sequencing, the TCR beta CDR3 regions were amplified from RNA transcripts. A first-round RT-PCR used HTBI primers with the Qiagen OneStep RT-PCR kit, followed by a second-round multiplex PCR, size selection and purification. The libraries underwent paired-end sequencing with 100 bp reads on an Illumina HiSeq2000. In the authors' own workflow: SOAPnuke was used for read processing, and reads with adapters, uncalled bases, a mean Phred below 15, or no exact constant-primer or identifier match were discarded. COPE v1.2.5 was used to merge high-quality paired reads. Each unique nucleotide sequence was defined as a clonotype, and clonotypes were aligned to IMGT TRB V, D and J references with MiTCR v1.1. Analysis was restricted to V-J combinations with a frequency above 0.0001, which covered 98% to 99.2% of repertoires. For each V-J combination, a TCR clonal expansion and chaos score was defined as the ratio of F50 clonal expansion to chaos observed in the TCRdist matrix. Welch's t-statistics and random forest were used to narrow the features down to around 12 V-J combinations, which were then fed into a naive Bayes classifier. The similarity between thyroid and blood repertoires was quantified using the Morisita-Horn index. TCRdb itself trimmed the public reads at Q25 with fastp, ran MiXCR and retained productive beta chains. Identical CDR3 protein sequences are pooled into one entry, listed with their most common genes and DNA. TCRdb's processing, not the authors' own work, is the source of the V and J calls. The sample table records about 620,000 distinct CDR3 sequences; around a fifth of these occur just once. The ten most abundant clones make up roughly 6.9% of the sample.

For this clonotype: The specificity of this receptor is unknown. No much larger clonotype is one base removed from it; base qualities were not supplied.

Hyperthyroidism was considered stable if no progression to ophthalmopathy occurred within 18 months of follow-up. The hyperthyroidism patients were 18 to 65 years old and newly diagnosed, with a disease duration of less than 2 months. Anyone with other autoimmune diseases, uncontrolled infections, pregnancy or lactation was excluded from the study. Clinical symptoms, serum thyroxine, TRAb, thyroid ultrasound and orbital computed tomography were used for diagnosis. PBMCs were isolated from about 9.2 ml of fresh peripheral blood by Ficoll-Paque density gradient centrifugation. Total RNA was extracted with Trizol reagent and quality-checked on an Agilent 2100 Bioanalyzer. Trimming leaves V shorter by 7 bases and J shorter by 1 base, with the junction holding 6 bases beyond the gene matches. There are 14 amino acids in the CDR3, from cysteine to phenylalanine inclusive. Of the read, only the CDR3 DNA is kept; its 42 bases are in frame from base 1. CDR1 and CDR2 (MNHNS, SASEGT) derive from the germline V gene.

The receptor comes from a woman under 30 with stable Graves' hyperthyroidism. Some clones in this sample may be carry-over from other donors' samples. Donor details come from another sample of the same person, matched by shared clones. The specimen was peripheral blood. This chain is built from TRBV6-1 and TRBJ2-7; the junction holds 8 bases that match TRBD2. The CDR3 region reads CASKPRLASYEQYF. The DNA sequence reads TGTGCCAGCAAACCCCGACTAGCGTCCTACGAGCAGTACTTC.